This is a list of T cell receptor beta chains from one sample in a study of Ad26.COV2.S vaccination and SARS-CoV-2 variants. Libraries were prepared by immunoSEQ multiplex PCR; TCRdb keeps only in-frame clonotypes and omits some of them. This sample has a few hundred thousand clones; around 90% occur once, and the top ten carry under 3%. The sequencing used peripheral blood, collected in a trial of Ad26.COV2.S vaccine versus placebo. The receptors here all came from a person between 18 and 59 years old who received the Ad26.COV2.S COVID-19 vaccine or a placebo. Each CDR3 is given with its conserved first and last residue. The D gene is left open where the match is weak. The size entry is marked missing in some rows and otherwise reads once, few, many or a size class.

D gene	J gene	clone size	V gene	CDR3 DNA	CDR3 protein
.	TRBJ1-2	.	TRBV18	TGTGCCAGCTCACCACCTGGGGCTGCCTATGGCTACACCTTC	CASSPPGAAYGYTF
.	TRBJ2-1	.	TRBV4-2	TGTGCCAGCAGCCAAGGAGATTACAATGAGCAGTTCTTC	CASSQGDYNEQFF
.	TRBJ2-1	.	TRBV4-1	TGCGCCAGCAGCCAAGAAAGCGACCAGGCTGACCGCTACAATGAGCAGTTCTTC	CASSQESDQADRYNEQFF
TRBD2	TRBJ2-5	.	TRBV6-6	TGTGCCAGCAGTCGGGCTAGCGGGTATCAAGAGACCCAGTACTTC	CASSRASGYQETQYF
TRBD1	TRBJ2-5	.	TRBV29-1	TGCAGCGTTGACAGGGGGTACCAAGAGACCCAGTACTTC	CSVDRGYQETQYF
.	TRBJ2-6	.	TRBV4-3	TGCGCCAGCAGCCATAAAATGTGGGGACCCTCTGGGGCCAACGTCCTGACTTTC	CASSHKMWGPSGANVLTF
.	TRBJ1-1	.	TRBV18	TGTGCCAGCTCCGTCGGACCAAACACTGAAGCTTTCTTT	CASSVGPNTEAFF
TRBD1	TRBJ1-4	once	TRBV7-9	TGTGCCAGCAGCTCGACAGGGTTGACTAATGAAAAACTGTTTTTT	CASSSTGLTNEKLFF
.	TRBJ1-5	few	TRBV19	TGTGCCAGTAGTGGGGGTCAGCCCCAGCATTTT	CASSGGQPQHF
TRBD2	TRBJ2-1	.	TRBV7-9	TGTGCCAGCAGCCGAAAGGGACTAGCGGATAATGAGCAGTTCTTC	CASSRKGLADNEQFF
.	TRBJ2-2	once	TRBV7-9	TGTGCCAGCAGCTTTTTGACAGAGAACACCGGGGAGCTGTTTTTT	CASSFLTENTGELFF
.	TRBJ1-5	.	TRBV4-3	TGCGCCAGCAGCCAACGGACCTATCAGCCCCAGCATTTT	CASSQRTYQPQHF
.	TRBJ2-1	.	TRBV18	TGTGCCAGCTCACCGCTGGGGAGCTCCTACAATGAGCAGTTCTTC	CASSPLGSSYNEQFF
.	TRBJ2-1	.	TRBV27	TGTGCCAGCAGGCACTACAATGAGCAGTTCTTC	CASRHYNEQFF
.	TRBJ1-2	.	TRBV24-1	TGTGCCACCAGTGGCCAGGGGATAGATGGCTACACCTTC	CATSGQGIDGYTF
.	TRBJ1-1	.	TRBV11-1	TGTGCCAGCAGAGGAGGTGGGTGGGTTGGGACTGAAGCTTTCTTT	CASRGGGWVGTEAFF
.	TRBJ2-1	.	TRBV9	TGTGCCAGCAGCGTAGGAGGGGGCGGGGTAACCTACAATGAGCAGTTCTTC	CASSVGGGGVTYNEQFF
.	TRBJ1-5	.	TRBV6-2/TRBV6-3	TGTGCCAGCAGTTACTTGCTCAATCAGCCCCAGCATTTT	CASSYLLNQPQHF
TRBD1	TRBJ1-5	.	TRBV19	TGTGCCAGTAGTACGGGACAGGGGGATCAGCCCCAGCATTTT	CASSTGQGDQPQHF
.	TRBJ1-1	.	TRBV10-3	TGTGCCATCAGTGATAAAGGGCCTGAAGCTTTCTTT	CAISDKGPEAFF
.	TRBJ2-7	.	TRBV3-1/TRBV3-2	TGTGCCAGCAGCCAAGCATACTCCGGGGGCCGAGTCGAGCAGTACTTC	CASSQAYSGGRVEQYF
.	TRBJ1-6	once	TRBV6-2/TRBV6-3	TGTGCCAGCAGTTTTCTCCCGGGGGGGCTGAATTCACCCCTCCACTTT	CASSFLPGGLNSPLHF
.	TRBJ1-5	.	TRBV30	TGTGCCTGGAGTTCCCCCGTGGGCAATCAGCCCCAGCATTTT	CAWSSPVGNQPQHF
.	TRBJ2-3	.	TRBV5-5	TGTGCCAGCAGCTTGGACAGACCCACAGATACGCAGTATTTT	CASSLDRPTDTQYF
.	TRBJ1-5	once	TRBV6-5	TGTGCCAGCCGCACAGCCAAGGACCAGCCCCAGCATTTT	CASRTAKDQPQHF
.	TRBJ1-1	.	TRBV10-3	TGTGCCATCGGCCTTTCTCCGATAACTGAAGCTTTCTTT	CAIGLSPITEAFF
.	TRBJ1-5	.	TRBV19	TGTGCCAGTAGTATATTGCCAGGGGGCAATCAGCCCCAGCATTTT	CASSILPGGNQPQHF
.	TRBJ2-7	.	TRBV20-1	TGCAGTGCTAGTGACGGCGAGCAGTACTTC	CSASDGEQYF
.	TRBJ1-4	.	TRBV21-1	TGTGCTAGCAGCAAAGTTAAGGGTCAATGGGACAGTCGAATCTTAACTAATGAAAAACTGTTTTTT	CASSKVKGQWDSRILTNEKLFF
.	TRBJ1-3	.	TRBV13	TGTGCCAGCAGCTTGGGGGGTAACACCATATATTTT	CASSLGGNTIYF
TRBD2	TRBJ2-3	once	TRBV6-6	TGTGCCAGCAGCCACGGACTAGCCCCTCCAGATACGCAGTATTTT	CASSHGLAPPDTQYF
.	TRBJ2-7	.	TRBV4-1	TGCGCCAGCAGCCGTACTACCCAGAGCTCCTACGAGCAGTACTTC	CASSRTTQSSYEQYF
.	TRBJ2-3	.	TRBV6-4	TGTGCCAGCAGTGACGACCCCAACACCCTTGTGGATACGCAGTATTTT	CASSDDPNTLVDTQYF
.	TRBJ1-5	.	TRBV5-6	TGTGCCAGCAGCTTGACGGGTATTCAACAGCCCCAGCATTTT	CASSLTGIQQPQHF
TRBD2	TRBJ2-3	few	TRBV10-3	TGTGCCATCAGTAGCGGGGGGGACACAGATACGCAGTATTTT	CAISSGGDTDTQYF
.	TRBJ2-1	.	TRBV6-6	TGTGCCAGCAGCGGCGGGACAGACTACAATGAGCAGTTCTTC	CASSGGTDYNEQFF
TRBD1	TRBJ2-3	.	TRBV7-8	TGTGCCAGCAGCTTAAGCAGGGGGCTGGGCACAGATACGCAGTATTTT	CASSLSRGLGTDTQYF
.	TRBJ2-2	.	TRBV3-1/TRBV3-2	TGTGCCAGCAGCCAAGAGTGGGCCACCGGGGAGCTGTTTTTT	CASSQEWATGELFF
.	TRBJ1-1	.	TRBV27	TGTGCCAGCAGTGCTTGGGACGGAAACACTGAAGCTTTCTTT	CASSAWDGNTEAFF